This entry concerns a single T cell receptor beta chain. The antigen is unknown. Trimming cost V 5 bases and J 2 bases, with 16 bases left between them. The CDR3 contains 14 residues. The germline V gene encodes CDR1 GTSNPN and CDR2 SVGIG (reference sequence). This sample was taken from a study of shared clonotypes between healthy human individuals. Study results and limitations: A reduction in generation probabilities was seen for non-shared clonotypes relative to those shared by all four donors. The represented genetic and exposure-history diversity was limited by the small number of donors.

Splitting the CD4+ cells yielded a CD45RA+ naive subset and a CD45RA-negative memory subset. On sorted subsets, replicate PCRs used 200 ng DNA, or about 33,000 T cell genomes. Measured with immunoSEQ multiplex PCR; TCRdb has only the in-frame clones, and not every one. The data show more than 2 million clones, 90% to 97% seen once. The chain combines TRBV30 with TRBJ2-7; perhaps TRBD2 as D (6 bases). What was sequenced was naive CD4+ T cells sorted from blood. Stated subset: CD45RA+ positively selected. The clonotype comes from a man between 18 and 29 years old in good health. DNA for the CDR3: TGTGCCTGGGGGGGGTCCTCCATAACCTACGAGCAGTACTTC. Residues: CAWGGSSITYEQYF.